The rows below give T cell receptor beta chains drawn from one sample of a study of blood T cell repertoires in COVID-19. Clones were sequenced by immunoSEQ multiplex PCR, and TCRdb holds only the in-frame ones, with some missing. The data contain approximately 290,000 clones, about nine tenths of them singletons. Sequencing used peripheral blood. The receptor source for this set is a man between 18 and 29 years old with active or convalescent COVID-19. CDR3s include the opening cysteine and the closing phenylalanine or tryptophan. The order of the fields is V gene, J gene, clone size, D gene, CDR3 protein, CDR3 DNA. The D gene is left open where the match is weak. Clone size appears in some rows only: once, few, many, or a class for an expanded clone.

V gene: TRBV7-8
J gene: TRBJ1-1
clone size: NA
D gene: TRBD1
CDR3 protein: CASSLRETGHTEAFF
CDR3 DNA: TGTGCCAGCAGCTTAAGAGAGACAGGGCATACTGAAGCTTTCTTT

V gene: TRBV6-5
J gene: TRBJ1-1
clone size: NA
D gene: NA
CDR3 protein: CASSYLSMVGRAEAFF
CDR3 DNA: TGTGCCAGCAGTTACCTTTCGATGGTCGGGAGGGCTGAAGCTTTCTTT

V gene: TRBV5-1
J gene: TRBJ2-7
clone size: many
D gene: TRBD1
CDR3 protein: CASSLGPRDRDYEQYF
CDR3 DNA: TGCGCCAGCAGCTTGGGCCCTCGGGACAGGGACTACGAGCAGTACTTC

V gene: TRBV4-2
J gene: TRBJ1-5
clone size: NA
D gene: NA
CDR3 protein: CASSQSDTFNQPQHF
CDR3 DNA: TGTGCCAGCAGCCAATCGGACACCTTCAATCAGCCCCAGCATTTT

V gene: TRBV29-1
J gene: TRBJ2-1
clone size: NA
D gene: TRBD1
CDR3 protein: CSGVRDSEGGEQFF
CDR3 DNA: TGCAGCGGTGTCCGGGACAGCGAAGGTGGTGAGCAGTTCTTC

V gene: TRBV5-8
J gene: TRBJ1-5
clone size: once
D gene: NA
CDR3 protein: CASSLSQPQHF
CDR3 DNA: TGTGCCAGCAGCTTGAGCCAGCCCCAGCATTTT

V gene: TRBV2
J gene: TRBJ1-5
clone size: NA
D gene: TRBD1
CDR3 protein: CASRGGQGNQPQHF
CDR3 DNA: TGTGCCAGCAGGGGTGGACAGGGTAATCAGCCCCAGCATTTT

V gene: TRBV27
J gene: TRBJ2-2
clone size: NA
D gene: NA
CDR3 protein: CASSRRGNGGELFF
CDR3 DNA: TGTGCCAGCAGTAGAAGGGGAAACGGCGGGGAGCTGTTTTTT

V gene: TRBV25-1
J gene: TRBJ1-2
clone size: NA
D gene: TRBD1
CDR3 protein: CASRGTGQGQGYGYTF
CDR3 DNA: TGTGCCAGCAGGGGAACGGGACAGGGCCAGGGATATGGCTACACCTTC

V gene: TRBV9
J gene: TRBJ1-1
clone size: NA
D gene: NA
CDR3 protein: CASSVGREHTEAFF
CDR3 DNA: TGTGCCAGCAGCGTAGGGAGGGAGCACACTGAAGCTTTCTTT

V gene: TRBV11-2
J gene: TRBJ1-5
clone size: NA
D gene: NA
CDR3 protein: CASSFGTGQPQHF
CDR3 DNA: TGTGCCAGCAGCTTTGGTACAGGGCAGCCCCAGCATTTT

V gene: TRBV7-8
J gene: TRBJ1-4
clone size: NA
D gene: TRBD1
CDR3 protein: CASSLDRGSEKLFF
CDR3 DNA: TGTGCCAGCAGCTTGGACAGGGGGAGTGAAAAACTGTTTTTT

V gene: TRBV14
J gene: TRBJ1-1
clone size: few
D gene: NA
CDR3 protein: CASSLQQGGTEAFF
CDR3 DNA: TGTGCCAGCAGCCTCCAACAGGGAGGGACTGAAGCTTTCTTT

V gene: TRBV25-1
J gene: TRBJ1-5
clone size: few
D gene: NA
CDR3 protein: CASSNGQRNQPQHF
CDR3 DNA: TGTGCCAGTAGTAACGGACAGCGCAATCAGCCCCAGCATTTT

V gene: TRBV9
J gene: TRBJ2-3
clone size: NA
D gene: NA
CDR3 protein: CASSVASRPTDTQYF
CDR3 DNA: TGTGCCAGCAGCGTAGCTTCGCGGCCCACAGATACGCAGTATTTT

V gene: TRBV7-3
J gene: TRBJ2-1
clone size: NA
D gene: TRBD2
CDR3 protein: CASSSGGTYNEQFF
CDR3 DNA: TGTGCCAGCAGCTCCGGGGGGACCTACAATGAGCAGTTCTTC

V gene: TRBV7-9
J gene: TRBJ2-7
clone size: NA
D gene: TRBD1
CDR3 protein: CASSFFFDGTEDYEQYF
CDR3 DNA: TGTGCCAGCAGCTTCTTTTTTGACGGGACAGAGGACTACGAGCAGTACTTC

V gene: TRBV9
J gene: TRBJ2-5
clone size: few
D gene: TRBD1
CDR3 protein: CASSPRQGMYQETQYF
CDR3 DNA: TGTGCCAGCAGCCCACGACAGGGGATGTACCAAGAGACCCAGTACTTC

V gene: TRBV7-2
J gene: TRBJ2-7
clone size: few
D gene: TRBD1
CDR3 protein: CASSSGPQGPAGEQYF
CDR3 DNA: TGTGCCAGCAGCTCAGGCCCACAGGGGCCCGCCGGCGAGCAGTACTTC

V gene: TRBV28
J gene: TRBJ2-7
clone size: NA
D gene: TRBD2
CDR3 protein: CATRASGSGLYEQYF
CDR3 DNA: TGTGCCACACGGGCTAGCGGGAGCGGACTGTACGAGCAGTACTTC

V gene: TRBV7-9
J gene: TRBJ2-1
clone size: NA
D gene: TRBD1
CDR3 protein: CASSSYSGTGYNEQFF
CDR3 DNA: TGTGCCAGCAGCAGTTACTCCGGGACAGGGTACAATGAGCAGTTCTTC

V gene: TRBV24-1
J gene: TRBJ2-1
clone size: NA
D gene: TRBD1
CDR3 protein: CATSDLRTGTGNEQFF
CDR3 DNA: TGTGCCACCAGTGATTTGCGTACCGGGACAGGCAATGAGCAGTTCTTC

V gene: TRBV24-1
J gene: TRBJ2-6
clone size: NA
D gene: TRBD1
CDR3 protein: CATSDSDRGRLGANVLTF
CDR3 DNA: TGTGCCACCAGTGATTCCGACAGGGGGAGGCTCGGGGCCAACGTCCTGACTTTC

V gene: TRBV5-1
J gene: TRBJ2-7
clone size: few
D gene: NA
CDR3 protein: CASSPGTLDYEQYF
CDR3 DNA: TGCGCCAGCAGCCCCGGGACACTAGACTACGAGCAGTACTTC

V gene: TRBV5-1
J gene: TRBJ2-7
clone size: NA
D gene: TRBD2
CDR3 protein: CASTLAGSSYEQYF
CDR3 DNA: TGCGCCAGCACTCTAGCGGGTAGCTCCTACGAGCAGTACTTC

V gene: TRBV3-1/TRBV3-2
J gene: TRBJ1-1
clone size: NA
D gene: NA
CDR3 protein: CASSQAGLDTEAFF
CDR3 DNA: TGTGCCAGCAGCCAAGCAGGGTTGGACACTGAAGCTTTCTTT

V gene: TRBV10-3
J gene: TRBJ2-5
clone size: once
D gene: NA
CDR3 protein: CAISEFSPANGETQYF
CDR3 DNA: TGTGCCATCAGTGAGTTCAGTCCCGCGAACGGGGAGACCCAGTACTTC

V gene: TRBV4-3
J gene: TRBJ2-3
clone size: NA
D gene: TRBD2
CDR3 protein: CASSQGTSGTIPDTQYF
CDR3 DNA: TGCGCCAGCAGCCAAGGGACTAGCGGGACCATACCAGATACGCAGTATTTT

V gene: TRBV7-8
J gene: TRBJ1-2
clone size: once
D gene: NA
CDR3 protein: CASSQDRYGYTF
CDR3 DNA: TGTGCCAGCAGCCAAGACAGATATGGCTACACCTTC

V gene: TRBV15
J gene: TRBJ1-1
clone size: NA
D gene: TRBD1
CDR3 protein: CATRARQGGTEAFF
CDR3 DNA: TGTGCCACCAGGGCTCGACAGGGGGGGACTGAAGCTTTCTTT

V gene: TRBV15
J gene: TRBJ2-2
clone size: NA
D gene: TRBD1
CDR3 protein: CATSGDRRNTGELFF
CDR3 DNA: TGTGCCACCAGCGGGGACAGGAGGAACACCGGGGAGCTGTTTTTT

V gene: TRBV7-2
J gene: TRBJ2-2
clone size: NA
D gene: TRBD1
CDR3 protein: CASSFSGTGRTGELFF
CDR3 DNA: TGTGCCAGCAGCTTCTCCGGGACAGGGAGGACCGGGGAGCTGTTTTTT

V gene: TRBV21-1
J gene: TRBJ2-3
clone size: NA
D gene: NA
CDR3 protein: CASSKALPGIVVADTQYF
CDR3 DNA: TGTGCCAGCAGCAAAGCGCTGCCGGGGATTGTGGTCGCAGATACGCAGTATTTT

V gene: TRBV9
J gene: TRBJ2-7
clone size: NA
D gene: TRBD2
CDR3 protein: CASSVGTSGRGDEQYF
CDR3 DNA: TGTGCCAGCAGCGTTGGGACTAGCGGGAGAGGTGACGAGCAGTACTTC

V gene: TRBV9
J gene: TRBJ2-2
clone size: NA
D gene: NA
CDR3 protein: CASSDKEDYHTGELFF
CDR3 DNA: TGTGCCAGCAGCGATAAGGAGGACTACCACACCGGGGAGCTGTTTTTT

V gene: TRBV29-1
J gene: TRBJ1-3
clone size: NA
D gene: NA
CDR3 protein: CSDMDRLSGNTIYF
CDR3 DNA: TGCAGCGACATGGACAGACTCTCTGGAAACACCATATATTTT

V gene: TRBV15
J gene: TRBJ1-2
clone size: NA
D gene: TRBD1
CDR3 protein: CATSRTSTGANYGYTF
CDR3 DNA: TGTGCCACCAGCAGAACCTCGACAGGGGCGAACTATGGCTACACCTTC

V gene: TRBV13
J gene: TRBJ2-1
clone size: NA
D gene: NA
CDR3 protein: CASSLEAGGNEQFF
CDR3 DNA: TGTGCCAGCAGCTTAGAGGCTGGAGGCAATGAGCAGTTCTTC

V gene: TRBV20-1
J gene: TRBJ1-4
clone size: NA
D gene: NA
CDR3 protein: CSASATGSNEKLFF
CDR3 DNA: TGCAGTGCGAGTGCGACCGGGAGTAATGAAAAACTGTTTTTT

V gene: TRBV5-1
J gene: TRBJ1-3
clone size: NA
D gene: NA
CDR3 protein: CASSSPSARSGNTIYF
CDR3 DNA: TGCGCCAGCAGCTCCCCGAGCGCCCGCTCTGGAAACACCATATATTTT

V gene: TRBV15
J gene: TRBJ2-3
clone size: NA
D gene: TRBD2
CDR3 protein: CATSRRLAGDTQYF
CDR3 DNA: TGTGCCACCAGCAGAAGACTAGCGGGAGATACGCAGTATTTT

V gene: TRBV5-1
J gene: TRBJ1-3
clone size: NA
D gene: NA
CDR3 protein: CASSFTGQGNTIYF
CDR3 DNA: TGCGCCAGCAGCTTCACAGGGCAAGGAAACACCATATATTTT